This T cell receptor (beta chain) comes out of a study of T cell responses to AZD1222 COVID-19 vaccine. Study-wide results and limits: Just a handful of AZD1222 recipients tested seropositive at baseline. Donors skewed white British and female; clonal diversity was possibly underestimated. CD4 TCRs linked to vaccination spanned spike, dominating at 160-218 and 743-854. Nearly half of unique spike-specific TCRs reportedly avoided B.1.351 and B.1.1.7 mutated regions.

The table came from immunoSEQ multiplex PCR; TCRdb's copy has only in-frame clones and leaves some out. Counted here are 150,000 to 200,000 clones, 88% occurring once; the ten biggest clones make up roughly 25%. A remark on this clone: Its antigen remains unknown.

The V and J ends lost 4 bases and 4 bases respectively, with 22 bases between them. This CDR3 comprises 18 residues. The germline gives CDR1 MNHEY, CDR2 SVGEGT. This TCR was recovered from an adult who received the AZD1222 COVID-19 vaccine. Sequences were derived from peripheral blood, sampled 28 days after the second AZD1222 dose. The V call is TRBV6-2 or TRBV6-3, the J call TRBJ2-2, with D perhaps matching TRBD1 or TRBD2 (5 bases each). The CDR3 nucleotides are TGTGCCAGCAGTTTTGGGCGGACCACCCGAGGGACCACCGGGGAGCTGTTTTTT. Encoded protein: CASSFGRTTRGTTGELFF.